A single T cell receptor (beta chain) is shown here with its context. Only in-frame clones appear in the TCRdb table, and some are missing; sequencing was by immunoSEQ multiplex PCR. The profile covers more than 250,000 clones, with 86% appearing a single time and around 3.6% taken by the ten largest. These data originate in a study of blood T cell repertoires in COVID-19. Background on the study: The United States, Italy and Spain were the sources of the acute and convalescent COVID-19 samples.

V shed 4 bases and J shed 7 bases, with 17 bases lying between them. The CDR3 consists of 15 residues. Per germline, CDR1 MNHEY and CDR2 SVGEGT. Sequenced input: peripheral blood. The chain is built from TRBV6-2 or TRBV6-3 and TRBJ1-5; TRBD1 is a possible D gene (6 bases). This TCR came from a man between 18 and 29 years old with active or convalescent COVID-19. CDR3 bases: TGTGCCAGCAGTTTCTTACTACAGGGTTTGCAGCCCCAGCATTTT. Translating gives CASSFLLQGLQPQHF.